This TCR beta chain is from a study of T cell responses to AZD1222 COVID-19 vaccine. Whole-study findings and limits: Unmutated variant regions reportedly attract nearly half of all spike-specific TCRs. Only a handful of AZD1222 recipients, five to seven in all, had baseline seropositivity.

The CDR3 covers 15 residues. Looked up from germline, CDR1 is LGHNA and CDR2 is YNFKEQ. V was pared by 0 bases and J by 1 base, with 9 bases between. Worth noting for this clone: Its antigen is undetermined.

Measured with immunoSEQ multiplex PCR; TCRdb has only the in-frame clones, and not every one. The table shows under 200,000 clones, with just over 90% occurring only once. This specimen consisted of peripheral blood, obtained on day 0 of AZD1222 vaccination. This chain links TRBV4-2 with TRBJ1-2; unclear D gene. This TCR derives from an adult in good health. Written as DNA, the CDR3 is TGTGCCAGCAGCCAAGATCGGCAGAGTAACTATGGCTACACCTTC. Its protein is CASSQDRQSNYGYTF.